The 17 T cell receptor beta chains below all came from one sample that was sequenced in a study of blood T cell repertoires in COVID-19. Clones were read by immunoSEQ multiplex PCR, and TCRdb kept only the in-frame ones, dropping some. Of about 190,000 clones listed, roughly nine tenths are singletons. Sequencing was done on a sample of peripheral blood. These receptors all come from a man aged 30 to 39 with acute or convalescent COVID-19.

This clone was counted a single time. At one boundary the junction diverges from the germline segment, which might be a read error. The genes are TRBV7-7 and TRBJ1-3; D may be TRBD1 (6 bases). The germline gives CDR1 SSHAT, CDR2 FNYEAQ (reference sequence). The CDR3 totals 16 residues. CDR3 loop: CASSLGEPGAGNTIYF. The CDR3 DNA reads as TGTGCTAGCAGCTTAGGAGAACCAGGGGCTGGAAACACCATATATTTT.

This chain joins TRBV18 and TRBJ1-3, with 10 bases identical to TRBD1. CDR3 size: 18 residues. J lost 2 bases, V lost 6 bases, and 13 bases had no gene match. Germline V gene data show CDR1 as KGHSH and CDR2 as LQKENI. CDR3 sequence: CASSRVSTGGFTGNTIYF. In DNA, the CDR3 is TGTGCCAGCTCCCGGGTATCGACAGGGGGCTTTACTGGAAACACCATATATTTT. Full variable domain (outside the CDR3, taken from reference TRBV18 and TRBJ1-3): NAGVMQNPRHLVRRRGQEARLRCSPMKGHSHVYWYRQLPEEGLKFMVYLQKENIIDESGMPKERFSAEFPKEGPSILRIQQVVRGDSAAYFCASSRVSTGGFTGNTIYFGEGSWLTVV.

The chain employs TRBV2 and TRBJ2-1, with 8 bases identical to TRBD1. The CDR3 length is 14 residues. The V and J ends lost 0 bases and 9 bases, in that order; junction bases with no gene match: 4. Germline CDR1 is SNHLY and CDR2 is FYNNEI. The CDR3 reads CASSEAPGTGEQFF. CDR3 DNA sequence: TGTGCCAGCAGTGAAGCTCCCGGGACAGGTGAGCAGTTCTTC.

The gene calls are TRBV7-8 and TRBJ1-3; D is perhaps TRBD1 (5 bases). CDR3 size: 16 residues. Germline-derived CDR1 and CDR2 are SGHVS and FQNEAQ. Trimming removed 5 bases at V and 0 bases at J, with 14 bases between. This CDR3 reads CASSVNRFPSGNTIYF. Written as DNA, the CDR3 is TGTGCCAGCAGCGTTAACAGGTTCCCCTCTGGAAACACCATATATTTT. The full variable domain, with the rest looked up from reference TRBV7-8 and TRBJ1-3, is GAGVSQSPRYKVAKRGQDVALRCDPISGHVSLFWYQQALGQGPEFLTYFQNEAQLDKSGLPSDRFFAERPEGSVSTLKIQRTQQEDSAVYLCASSVNRFPSGNTIYFGEGSWLTVV.

This clone has a handful of counts. The chain recombines TRBV28 with TRBJ1-2; 8 bases map to TRBD1. The V segment lost 2 bases and the J segment 14 bases; nucleotides outside the gene matches: 10. This CDR3 has 13 residues. Germline V gives CDR1 MDHEN, CDR2 SYDVKM. CDR3 protein: CASSLELDRGWTF. The DNA of the CDR3 is TGTGCCAGCAGTTTAGAATTAGACAGGGGTTGGACCTTC.

J is TRBJ1-3 and V is TRBV18; tentatively, D is TRBD1 (6 bases). Trimming shortened V by 6 bases and J by 8 bases, and 14 bases separated the two germline ends. The CDR3 length is 13 residues. Germline-derived CDR1 and CDR2 are KGHSH and LQKENI. CDR3 in amino acids: CASSRTEGDTIYF. CDR3 in DNA: TGTGCCAGCTCTCGGACAGAGGGAGACACCATATATTTT.

This clone was observed a few times. This chain links TRBV5-1 with TRBJ1-5, with 8 bases identical to TRBD1. Trimming at V came to 4 bases and at J to 6 bases, leaving 15 bases not matched to a gene. CDR1 is SGHRS, CDR2 YFSETQ, per germline. This CDR3 spans 17 amino acids. The CDR3 loop reads CASSLGGEGTGGQPQHF. The CDR3 DNA is TGCGCCAGCAGCCTGGGGGGTGAAGGGACAGGAGGTCAGCCCCAGCATTTT.

The V and J genes are TRBV6-4 and TRBJ1-6; D is unclear. In germline, CDR1 is MRHNA, CDR2 SNTAGT. Trimming removed 0 bases from V and 6 bases from J, with 6 bases in between. This CDR3 spans 14 amino acids. The CDR3 reads CASSDSYSNSPLHF. The CDR3 bases are TGTGCCAGCAGTGACTCTTACAGTAATTCACCCCTCCACTTT.

A single count supports this clone. This sequence joins TRBV24-1 and TRBJ1-5; D gene uncertain. V gave up 2 bases and J gave up 7 bases, with 35 bases separating them. The CDR3 has 22 amino acids. In germline, CDR1 is KGHDR, CDR2 SFDVKD. CDR3 nucleotides: TGTGCCACCAGTGATTGTCCGGAGGGTAGGTGCCGAAAGTCCGCCGGGGAACAGCCCCAGCATTTT. Residues: CATSDCPEGRCRKSAGEQPQHF.

The chain has TRBV28 and TRBJ2-7; 9 positions match TRBD1. J was trimmed by 5 bases and V by 7 bases; bases with no gene match: 12. The CDR3 has 15 residues. CDR1 and CDR2 (germline): MDHEN, SYDVKM. For the CDR3, the DNA is TGTGCCAGCACCTCAGGCGGACAGGGGTACAACGAGCAGTACTTC. Translated, it gives CASTSGGQGYNEQYF.

J is TRBJ2-3 and V is TRBV19; D not certain. The V gene lost 6 bases and the J gene lost 0 bases, with 10 bases spanning the gap. The CDR3 has 14 amino acids. The germline gives CDR1 LNHDA, CDR2 SQIVND (reference sequence). CDR3: CASRSDTSTDTQYF. The DNA for the CDR3 is TGTGCCAGTAGATCTGACACTAGCACAGATACGCAGTATTTT.

The CDR3 DNA sequence: TGTGCCAGCAGCGTGGACAGTAACACTGAAGCTTTCTTT. It codes for CASSVDSNTEAFF. V is TRBV13 and J is TRBJ1-1; D is perhaps TRBD1 (6 bases). Germline V CDR1 and CDR2: PRHDT, FYEKMQ (reference sequence). CDR3 size: 13 residues. V lost 5 bases and J lost 2, with 9 bases in between. The whole variable domain, filled in from reference TRBV13 and TRBJ1-1, reads AAGVIQSPRHLIKEKRETATLKCYPIPRHDTVYWYQQGPGQDPQFLISFYEKMQSDKGSIPDRFSAQQFSDYHSELNMSSLELGDSALYFCASSVDSNTEAFFGQGTRLTVV.

The chain combines TRBV18 with TRBJ2-7; 9 bases line up with TRBD2. Germline CDR1 and CDR2: KGHSH and LQKENI. The CDR3 extends over 15 amino acids. V gave up 4 bases and J gave up 3 bases; unmatched junction bases: 7. CDR3 in amino acids: CASSRRTSESYEQYF. CDR3 sequence (DNA): TGTGCCAGCTCACGACGGACTAGCGAGAGCTACGAGCAGTACTTC.

The V gene is TRBV4-1, the J gene TRBJ2-1; the match to TRBD1 covers 11 bases. CDR3 length equals 16 residues. CDR1 and CDR2 (germline): MGHRA, YSYEKL. The V gene end was trimmed by 2 bases and the J gene end by 5 bases; junction bases not matched to a gene: 5. The CDR3 sequence: CASSQRTGGPNNEQFF. In DNA, the CDR3 is TGCGCCAGCAGCCAACGGACAGGGGGCCCCAACAATGAGCAGTTCTTC.

This chain connects TRBV4-1 to TRBJ1-5; TRBD1 aligns across 8 bases. CDR3 length: 16 residues. J was trimmed by 4 bases and V by 6 bases; bases with no gene match: 11. Per the germline V gene, CDR1 is MGHRA and CDR2 is YSYEKL. The DNA of the CDR3 is TGCGCCAGCAGACTAACTGGACAGGGAGGTAATCAGCCCCAGCATTTT. As protein: CASRLTGQGGNQPQHF.

The chain has TRBV14 and TRBJ2-5; 16 positions agree with TRBD2. The CDR3 is 18 amino acids. The V and J ends lost 1 base and 5 bases, in that order; junction bases with no gene match: 7. The germline gives CDR1 SGHDN, CDR2 FVKESK. In DNA, the CDR3 is TGTGCCAGCAGCCAAGCCACCGGGACTAGCGGGGGGGCGGAGACCCAGTACTTC. As protein: CASSQATGTSGGAETQYF.

The rearrangement uses TRBV5-1 and TRBJ1-4; D is unclear. CDR1 is SGHRS and CDR2 is YFSETQ in the germline V gene. Trimming shortened V by 4 bases and J by 1 base, and 11 bases separated the two germline ends. CDR3 length: 15 amino acids. CDR3 in amino acids: CASSPRLETNEKLFF. The CDR3 DNA reads TGCGCCAGCAGCCCCCGACTGGAAACTAATGAAAAACTGTTTTTT.